These 5 T cell receptor beta chains were sequenced from one sample in a study of Ad26.COV2.S vaccination and SARS-CoV-2 variants. TCRdb's table, derived via immunoSEQ multiplex PCR, lists solely in-frame clones and lacks some. The sample records about 680,000 clones, roughly 90% being singletons. The treatment here: around 19 received Ad26.COV2.S at low or high dose, single or two shots; five or six received placebo; per-sample allocation not given. Samples came from day 63 after the first vaccine or placebo injection. This material consisted of peripheral blood, taken in a trial of Ad26.COV2.S vaccine versus placebo. The receptor set was obtained from a person between 18 and 65 years old who received the Ad26.COV2.S COVID-19 vaccine or a placebo.

This chain joins TRBV18 and TRBJ2-3, with 15 bases aligning to TRBD2. The CDR3 has 16 amino acids. The V gene's germline CDR1 is KGHSH and CDR2 LQKENI. The junction had 1 base not matched to a gene; V was cut back by 0 bases and J by 6 bases. The CDR3 reads CASSPPGLAGGDTQYF. CDR3 in DNA: TGTGCCAGCTCACCACCAGGACTAGCGGGAGGGGATACGCAGTATTTT.

The chain carries TRBV7-3 and TRBJ2-2; the D is unclear. Germline loops: CDR1 SGHTA, CDR2 FQGTGA. The V end lost 3 bases, the J end lost 4 bases, and 6 bases lay between the germline ends. This CDR3 is 13 amino acids long. The CDR3: CASSFALTGELFF. CDR3 nucleotides: TGTGCCAGCAGCTTTGCACTCACCGGGGAGCTGTTTTTT.

The V call is TRBV10-1, the J call TRBJ2-2, with D possibly matching TRBD1 (6 bases). Trimming stripped 6 bases from V and 2 bases from J, with 7 bases between. Germline lookup yields CDR1 WNHNN and CDR2 SYGVQD (reference sequence). The CDR3 runs to 13 residues. The CDR3 loop is CASRDSNTGELFF. In DNA, the CDR3 is TGCGCCAGCAGGGACAGCAACACCGGGGAGCTGTTTTTT.

This chain connects TRBV5-8 to TRBJ1-3, with a possible D match to TRBD1 (6 bases). CDR3 size: 14 residues. CDR1 is SGHTS and CDR2 is YDEGEE in the germline V gene. V was cut by 0 bases and J by 8 bases, with 12 bases left in between. The CDR3 sequence: CASSLVAGAHTIYF. DNA for the CDR3: TGTGCCAGCAGCTTGGTGGCAGGGGCGCACACCATATATTTT.

As to this clone: This same CDR3 is encoded by further DNA sequences in the sample. The J gene is TRBJ2-3, the V gene TRBV3-1 (or the pseudogene TRBV3-2), with D uncertain. Trimming stripped 5 bases from V and 2 bases from J, with 5 bases between. Germline loops: CDR1 LGHDT, CDR2 YNNKEL (reference sequence). This CDR3 contains 12 residues. As DNA, the CDR3 is TGTGCCAGCAGCGAGTCCACAGATACGCAGTATTTT. Residues: CASSESTDTQYF.